This TCR beta chain was identified in a study of shared clonotypes between healthy human individuals. Study-wide context: Each donor contributed plates that comprised three CD4 naive, three CD4 memory, two CD8 naive and one CD8 memory.

A split of CD4+ cells into CD45RA+ naive and CD45RA-negative memory subsets was performed. Authors' analysis steps: As immunoSEQ supplied junction-only sequences (without quality scores), filtering differed. Assay used: immunoSEQ multiplex PCR; TCRdb lists only in-frame clones, some missing. V and J calls and clone size are those listed in that table; D and trimming were worked out from the DNA. Found here are 950,000 to 1,100,000 clones, around 74% of them singletons; the top ten hold about 1.5%. This clone was found once. Trimming left V 4 bases short and J 4 bases short, with 10 bases between. The CDR3 totals 13 residues. From germline, CDR1 is MNHNS and CDR2 SASEGT.

The V gene is TRBV6-1, the J gene TRBJ1-1; D uncertain. The sample comprised memory CD4+ T cells sorted from blood. The subset here: CD45RA-negative fraction. This receptor was identified in a man between 18 and 29 years old in good health. CDR3 region: CASSGAGVTEAFF. The CDR3 nucleotides read TGTGCCAGCAGTGGGGCAGGAGTCACTGAAGCTTTCTTT.